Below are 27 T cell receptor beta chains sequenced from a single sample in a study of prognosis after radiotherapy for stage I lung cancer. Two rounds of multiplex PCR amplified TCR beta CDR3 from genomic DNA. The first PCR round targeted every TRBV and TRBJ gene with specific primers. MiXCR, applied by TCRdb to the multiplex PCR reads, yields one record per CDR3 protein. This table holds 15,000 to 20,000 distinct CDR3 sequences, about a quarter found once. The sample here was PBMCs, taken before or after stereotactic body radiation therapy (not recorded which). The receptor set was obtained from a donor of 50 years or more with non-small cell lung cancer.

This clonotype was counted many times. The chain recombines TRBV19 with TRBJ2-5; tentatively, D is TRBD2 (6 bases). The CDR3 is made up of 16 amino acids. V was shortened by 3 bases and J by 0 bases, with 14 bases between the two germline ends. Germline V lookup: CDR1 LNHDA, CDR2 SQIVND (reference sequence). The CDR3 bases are TGTGCCAGTAGTATGTACGGCCGGGGGAACCAAGAGACCCAGTACTTC. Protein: CASSMYGRGNQETQYF.

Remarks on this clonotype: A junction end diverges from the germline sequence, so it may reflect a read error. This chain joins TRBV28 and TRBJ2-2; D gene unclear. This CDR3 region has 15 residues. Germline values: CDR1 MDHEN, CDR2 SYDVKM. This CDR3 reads CAGSTSLADTGELFF. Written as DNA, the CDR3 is TGTGCCGGCAGTACAAGTCTGGCGGACACCGGGGAGCTGTTTTTT.

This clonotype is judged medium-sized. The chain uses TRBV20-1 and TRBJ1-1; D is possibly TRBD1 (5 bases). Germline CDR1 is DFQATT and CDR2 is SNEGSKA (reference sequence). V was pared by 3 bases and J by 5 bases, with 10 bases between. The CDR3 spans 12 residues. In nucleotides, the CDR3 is TGCAGTGCTAGGAGCAGGGAAACTGAAGCTTTCTTT. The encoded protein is CSARSRETEAFF.

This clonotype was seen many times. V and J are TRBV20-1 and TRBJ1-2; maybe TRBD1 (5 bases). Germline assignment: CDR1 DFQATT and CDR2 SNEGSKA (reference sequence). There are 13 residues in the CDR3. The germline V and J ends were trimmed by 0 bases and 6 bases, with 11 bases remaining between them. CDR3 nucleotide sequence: TGCAGTGCTAGAGACAGGGTCGGTCATGGCTACACCTTC. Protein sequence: CSARDRVGHGYTF.

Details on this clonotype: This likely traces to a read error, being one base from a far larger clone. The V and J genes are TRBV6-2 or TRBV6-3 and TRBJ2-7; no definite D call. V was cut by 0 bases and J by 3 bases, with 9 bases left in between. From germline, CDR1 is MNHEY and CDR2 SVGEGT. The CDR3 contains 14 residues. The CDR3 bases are TGTGCCAGCAGTTACTCGGGGTGGGTCTACGAGCAGTACTTC. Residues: CASSYSGWVYEQYF.

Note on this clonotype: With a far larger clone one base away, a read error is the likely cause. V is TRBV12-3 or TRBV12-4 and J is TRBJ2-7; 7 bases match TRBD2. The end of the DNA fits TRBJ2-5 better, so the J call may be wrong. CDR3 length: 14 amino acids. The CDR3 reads CASSSSGTTETQYF. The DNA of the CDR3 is TGTGCCAGCAGCAGTTCCGGGACTACGGAGACCCAGTACTTC.

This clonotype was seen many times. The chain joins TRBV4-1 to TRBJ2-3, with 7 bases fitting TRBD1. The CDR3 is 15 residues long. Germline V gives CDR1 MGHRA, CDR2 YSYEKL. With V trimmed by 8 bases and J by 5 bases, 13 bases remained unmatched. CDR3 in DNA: TGCGCCAGCCGAGAGACAGGGTTGATCCGAGATACGCAGTATTTT. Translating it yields CASRETGLIRDTQYF.

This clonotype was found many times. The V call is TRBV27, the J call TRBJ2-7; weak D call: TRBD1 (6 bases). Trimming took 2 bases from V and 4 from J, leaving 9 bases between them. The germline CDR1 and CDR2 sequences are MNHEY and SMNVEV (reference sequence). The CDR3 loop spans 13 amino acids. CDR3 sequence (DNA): TGTGCCAGCAGTTTAACCCAGGGGTACGAGCAGTACTTC. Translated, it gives CASSLTQGYEQYF.

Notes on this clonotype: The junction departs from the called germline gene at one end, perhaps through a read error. CDR3 nucleotide sequence: TGCGCCAGCAGCCAGGGGACATGGGGTCCCCCCGGCGAGCTGTTTTTT. Protein product: CASSQGTWGPPGELFF. The chain uses TRBV5-1 and TRBJ2-2; possible D gene TRBD1, 6 bases. Germline V gene data show CDR1 as SGHRS and CDR2 as YFSETQ. This CDR3 contains 16 residues.

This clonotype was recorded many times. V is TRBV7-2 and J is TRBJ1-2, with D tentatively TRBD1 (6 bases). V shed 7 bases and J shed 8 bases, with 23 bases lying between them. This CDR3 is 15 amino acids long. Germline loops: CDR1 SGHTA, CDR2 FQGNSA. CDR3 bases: TGTGCCAGCACCCTTACCGGGGGGGGGGCCTGGGGCTACACCTTC. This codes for CASTLTGGGAWGYTF. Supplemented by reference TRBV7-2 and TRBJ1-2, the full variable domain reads GAGVSQSPSNKVTEKGKDVELRCDPISGHTALYWYRQSLGQGLEFLIYFQGNSAPDKSGLPSDRFSAERTGGSVSTLTIQRTQQEDSAVYLCASTLTGGGAWGYTFGSGTRLTVV.

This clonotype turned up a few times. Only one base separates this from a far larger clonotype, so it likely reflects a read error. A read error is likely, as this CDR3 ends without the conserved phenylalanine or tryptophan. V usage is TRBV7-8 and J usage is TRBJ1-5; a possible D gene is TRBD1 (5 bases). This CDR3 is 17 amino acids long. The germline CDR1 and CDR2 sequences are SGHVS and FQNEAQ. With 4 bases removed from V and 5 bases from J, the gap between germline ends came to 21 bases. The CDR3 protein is CASSSWASGVGDQPQHL. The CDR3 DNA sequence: TGTGCCAGCAGCTCCTGGGCATCCGGGGTAGGGGATCAGCCCCAGCATCTT.

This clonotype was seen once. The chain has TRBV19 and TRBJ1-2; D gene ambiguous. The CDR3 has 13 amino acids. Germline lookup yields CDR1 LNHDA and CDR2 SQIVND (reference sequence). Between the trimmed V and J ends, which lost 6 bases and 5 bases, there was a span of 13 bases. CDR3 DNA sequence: TGTGCCAGTAGGCCCCCGGAACTTTATGGCTACACCTTC. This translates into CASRPPELYGYTF.

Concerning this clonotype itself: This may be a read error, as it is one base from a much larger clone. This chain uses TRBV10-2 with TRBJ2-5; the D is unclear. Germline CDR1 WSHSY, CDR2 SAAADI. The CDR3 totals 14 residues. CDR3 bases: TGCGCCAGCAGTGAGAGTCAGCTCCAAGAGACCAAGTACTTC. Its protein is CASSESQLQETKYF.

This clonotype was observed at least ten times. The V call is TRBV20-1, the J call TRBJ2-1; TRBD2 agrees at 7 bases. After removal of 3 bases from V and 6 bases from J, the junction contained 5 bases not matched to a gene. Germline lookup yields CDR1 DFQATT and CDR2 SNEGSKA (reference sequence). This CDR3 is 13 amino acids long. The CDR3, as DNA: TGCAGTGCTAGGGGGGGGAAGGTCAATGAGCAGTTCTTC. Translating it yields CSARGGKVNEQFF.

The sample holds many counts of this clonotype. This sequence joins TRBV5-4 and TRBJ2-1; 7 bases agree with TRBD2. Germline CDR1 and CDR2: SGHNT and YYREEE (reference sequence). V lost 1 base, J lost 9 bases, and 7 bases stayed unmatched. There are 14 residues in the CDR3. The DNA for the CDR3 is TGTGCCAGCAGCTTGCGGGAGGCTTGGGGTGAGCAGTTCTTC. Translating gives CASSLREAWGEQFF.

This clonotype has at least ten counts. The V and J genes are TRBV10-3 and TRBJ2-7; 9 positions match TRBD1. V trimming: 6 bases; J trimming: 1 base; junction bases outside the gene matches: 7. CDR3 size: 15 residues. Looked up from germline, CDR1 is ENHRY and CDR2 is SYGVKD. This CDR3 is CAIRETGTGSYEQYF. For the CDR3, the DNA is TGTGCCATCAGAGAAACCGGGACAGGGTCCTACGAGCAGTACTTC.

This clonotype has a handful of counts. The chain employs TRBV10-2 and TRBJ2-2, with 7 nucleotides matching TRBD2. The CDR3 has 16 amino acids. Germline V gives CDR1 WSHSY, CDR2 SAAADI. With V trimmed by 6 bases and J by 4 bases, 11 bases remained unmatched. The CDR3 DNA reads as TGCGCCAGCAGACTAGCGCGAAGGTCTAGCACCGGGGAGCTGTTTTTT. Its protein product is CASRLARRSSTGELFF.

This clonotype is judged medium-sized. The CDR3 DNA follows: TGTGCCTGGAGTGTACGAGATTACAATGAGCAGTTCTTC. It specifies CAWSVRDYNEQFF. This sequence joins TRBV30 and TRBJ2-1, with D unresolved. Germline V gives CDR1 GTSNPN, CDR2 SVGIG (reference sequence). Trimming left V 0 bases short and J 4 bases short, with 7 bases between. The CDR3 covers 13 residues.

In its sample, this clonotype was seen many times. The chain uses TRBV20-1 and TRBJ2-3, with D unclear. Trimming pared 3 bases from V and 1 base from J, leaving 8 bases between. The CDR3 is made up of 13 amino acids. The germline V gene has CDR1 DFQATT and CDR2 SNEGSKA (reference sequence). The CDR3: CSARGPGTDTQYF. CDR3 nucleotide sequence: TGCAGTGCTAGGGGTCCAGGCACAGATACGCAGTATTTT.

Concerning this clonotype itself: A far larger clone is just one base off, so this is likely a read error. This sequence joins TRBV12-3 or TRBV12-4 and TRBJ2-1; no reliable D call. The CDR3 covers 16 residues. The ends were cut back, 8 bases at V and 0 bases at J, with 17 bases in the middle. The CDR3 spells CASCVFSLSSYNEQFF. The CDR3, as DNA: TGTGCCAGCTGTGTGTTTAGTCTGAGCTCCTACAATGAGCAGTTCTTC.

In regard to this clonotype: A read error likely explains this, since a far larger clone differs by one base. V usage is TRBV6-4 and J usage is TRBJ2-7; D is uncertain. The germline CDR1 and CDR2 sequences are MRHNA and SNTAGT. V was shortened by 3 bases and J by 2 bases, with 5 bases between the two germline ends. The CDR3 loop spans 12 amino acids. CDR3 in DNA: TGTGCCAGCAGTGAACATCCCTACGAGCAGTACTTC. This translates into CASSEHPYEQYF.

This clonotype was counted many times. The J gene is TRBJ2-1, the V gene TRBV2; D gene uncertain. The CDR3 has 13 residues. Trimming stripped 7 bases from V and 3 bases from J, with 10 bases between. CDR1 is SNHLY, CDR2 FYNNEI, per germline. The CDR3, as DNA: TGTGCCAGCACCGACCCTTTCTACAATGAGCAGTTCTTC. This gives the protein CASTDPFYNEQFF.

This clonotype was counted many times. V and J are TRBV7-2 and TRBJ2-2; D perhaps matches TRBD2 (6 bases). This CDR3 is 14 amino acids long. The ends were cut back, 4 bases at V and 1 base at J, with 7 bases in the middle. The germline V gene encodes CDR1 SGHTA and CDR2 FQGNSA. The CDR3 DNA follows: TGTGCCAGCAGCTGGGACTGGAACACCGGGGAGCTGTTTTTT. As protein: CASSWDWNTGELFF. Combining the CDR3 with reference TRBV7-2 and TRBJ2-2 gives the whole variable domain GAGVSQSPSNKVTEKGKDVELRCDPISGHTALYWYRQSLGQGLEFLIYFQGNSAPDKSGLPSDRFSAERTGGSVSTLTIQRTQQEDSAVYLCASSWDWNTGELFFGEGSRLTVL.

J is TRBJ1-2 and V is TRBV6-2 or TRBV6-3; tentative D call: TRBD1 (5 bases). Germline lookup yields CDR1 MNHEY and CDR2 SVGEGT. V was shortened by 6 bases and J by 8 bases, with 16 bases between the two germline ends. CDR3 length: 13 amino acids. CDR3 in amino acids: CASRDISQGGYTF. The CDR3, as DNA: TGTGCCAGCAGGGACATATCCCAGGGAGGCTACACCTTC.

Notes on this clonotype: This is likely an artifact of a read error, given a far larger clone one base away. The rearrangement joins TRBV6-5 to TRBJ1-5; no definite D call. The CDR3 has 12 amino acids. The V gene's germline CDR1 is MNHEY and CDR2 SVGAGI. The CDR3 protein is CASSVSGQPPHF. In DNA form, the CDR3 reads TGTGCCAGCAGTGTCAGCGGTCAGCCCCCGCATTTT.

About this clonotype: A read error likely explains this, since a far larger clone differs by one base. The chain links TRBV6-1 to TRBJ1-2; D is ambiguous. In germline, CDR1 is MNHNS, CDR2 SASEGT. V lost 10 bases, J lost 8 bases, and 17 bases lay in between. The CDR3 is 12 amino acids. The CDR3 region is CAISLKVGGYTF. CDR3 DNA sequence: TGTGCCATCAGCCTTAAAGTGGGCGGCTACACCTTC.

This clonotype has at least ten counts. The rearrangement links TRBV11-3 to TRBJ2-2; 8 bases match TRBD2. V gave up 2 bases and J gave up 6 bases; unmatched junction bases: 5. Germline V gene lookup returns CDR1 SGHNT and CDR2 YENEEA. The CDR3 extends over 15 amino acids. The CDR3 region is CASSLRGLVPGELFF. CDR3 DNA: TGTGCCAGCAGCTTACGGGGACTAGTCCCCGGGGAGCTGTTTTTT.